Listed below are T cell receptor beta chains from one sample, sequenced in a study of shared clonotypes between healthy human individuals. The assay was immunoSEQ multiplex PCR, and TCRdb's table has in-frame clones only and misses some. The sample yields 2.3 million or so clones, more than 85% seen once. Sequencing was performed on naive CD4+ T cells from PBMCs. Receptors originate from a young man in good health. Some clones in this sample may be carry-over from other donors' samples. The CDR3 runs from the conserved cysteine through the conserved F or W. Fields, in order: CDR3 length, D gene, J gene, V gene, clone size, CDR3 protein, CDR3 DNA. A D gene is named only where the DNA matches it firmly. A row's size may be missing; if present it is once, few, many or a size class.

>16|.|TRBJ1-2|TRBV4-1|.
CASSQVVPRQNYGYTF
TGCGCCAGCAGCCAAGTAGTTCCCCGACAGAACTATGGCTACACCTTC
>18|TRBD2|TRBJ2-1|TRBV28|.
CASSPYSGGLSSYNEQFF
TGTGCCAGCAGCCCGTATAGCGGGGGGCTTAGCTCCTACAATGAGCAGTTCTTC
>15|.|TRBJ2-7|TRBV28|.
CASILRVGRPYEQYF
TGTGCCAGCATCCTACGGGTGGGTCGACCGTACGAGCAGTACTTC
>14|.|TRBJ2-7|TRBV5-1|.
CASSLAGTGGEQYF
TGCGCCAGCAGCTTGGCCGGGACCGGGGGCGAGCAGTACTTC
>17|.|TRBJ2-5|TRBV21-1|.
CASSNMQTGLIGGTQYF
TGTGCCAGCAGCAATATGCAGACAGGCCTCATAGGGGGGACCCAGTACTTC
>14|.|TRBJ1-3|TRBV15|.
CATKSQESGNTIYF
TGTGCCACCAAATCTCAGGAATCTGGAAACACCATATATTTT
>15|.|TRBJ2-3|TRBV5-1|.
CASSLPAGPTDTQYF
TGCGCCAGCAGCTTGCCCGCGGGCCCCACAGATACGCAGTATTTT
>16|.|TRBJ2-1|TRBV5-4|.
CASSLASSGLNNEQFF
TGTGCCAGCAGCTTGGCCTCCAGCGGCCTAAACAATGAGCAGTTCTTC
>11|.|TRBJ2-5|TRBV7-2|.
CASSPGRAQYF
TGTGCCAGCAGTCCCGGACGGGCCCAGTACTTC
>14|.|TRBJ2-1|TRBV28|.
CASRTASSYNEQLF
TGTGCCAGCAGGACGGCGAGCTCCTACAATGAGCAGCTCTTC
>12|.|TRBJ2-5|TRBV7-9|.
CASSFQTSPQYF
TGTGCCAGCAGCTTCCAGACTAGTCCGCAGTACTTC
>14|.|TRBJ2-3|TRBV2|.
CASKGAAIGGTQYF
TGTGCCAGCAAAGGGGCTGCGATAGGGGGTACGCAGTATTTT
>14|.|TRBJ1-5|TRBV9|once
CASSVDRTNQPQHF
TGTGCCAGCAGCGTGGACAGAACCAATCAGCCCCAGCATTTT
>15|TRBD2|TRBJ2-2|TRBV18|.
CASSPGTSDTGELFF
TGTGCCAGCTCACCCGGGACTAGCGACACCGGGGAGCTGTTTTTT
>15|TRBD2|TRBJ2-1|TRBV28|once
CASSLLSSGSNEQFF
TGTGCCAGCAGTTTACTGTCTAGCGGGAGCAATGAGCAGTTCTTC
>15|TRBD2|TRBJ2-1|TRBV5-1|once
CASSKASGSYNEQFF
TGCGCCAGCAGCAAAGCTAGCGGTTCCTACAATGAGCAGTTCTTC
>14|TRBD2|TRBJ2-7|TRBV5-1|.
CASSLAGGSYEQYF
TGCGCCAGCAGCTTGGCGGGGGGTTCCTACGAGCAGTACTTC
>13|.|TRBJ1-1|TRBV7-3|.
CASSLQLNTEAFF
TGTGCCAGCAGCCTTCAATTGAACACTGAAGCTTTCTTT
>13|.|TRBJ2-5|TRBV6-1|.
CASTENPPETQYF
TGTGCCAGCACCGAAAACCCCCCAGAGACCCAGTACTTC
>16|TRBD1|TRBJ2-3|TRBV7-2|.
CASSLGTGPGTDTQYF
TGTGCCAGCAGCTTAGGGACAGGTCCTGGCACAGATACGCAGTATTTT
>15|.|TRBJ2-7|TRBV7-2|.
CASSLDFSGAYEQYF
TGTGCCAGCAGCTTAGATTTCAGCGGTGCCTACGAGCAGTACTTC
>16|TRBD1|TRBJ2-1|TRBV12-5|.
CASGLGQGVGYNEQFF
TGTGCTAGTGGTTTGGGACAGGGGGTTGGCTACAATGAGCAGTTCTTC